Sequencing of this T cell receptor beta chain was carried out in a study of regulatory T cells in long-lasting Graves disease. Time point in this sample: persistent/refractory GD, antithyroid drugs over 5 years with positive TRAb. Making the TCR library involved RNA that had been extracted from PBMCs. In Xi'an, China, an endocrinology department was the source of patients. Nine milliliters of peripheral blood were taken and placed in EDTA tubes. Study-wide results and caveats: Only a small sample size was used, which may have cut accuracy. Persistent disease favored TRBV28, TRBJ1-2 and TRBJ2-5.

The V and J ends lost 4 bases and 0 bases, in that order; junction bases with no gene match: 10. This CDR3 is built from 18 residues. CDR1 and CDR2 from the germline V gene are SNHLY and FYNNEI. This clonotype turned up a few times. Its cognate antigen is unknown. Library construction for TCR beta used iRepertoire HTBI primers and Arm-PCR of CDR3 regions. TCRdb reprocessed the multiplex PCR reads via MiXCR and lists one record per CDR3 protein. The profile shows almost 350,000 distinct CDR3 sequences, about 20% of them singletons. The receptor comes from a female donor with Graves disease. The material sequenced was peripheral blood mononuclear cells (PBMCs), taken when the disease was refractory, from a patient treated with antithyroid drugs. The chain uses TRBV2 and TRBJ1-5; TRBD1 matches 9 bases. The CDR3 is CASSVQGTGFFSNQPQHF. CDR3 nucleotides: TGTGCCAGCAGTGTTCAAGGGACAGGGTTTTTTAGCAATCAGCCCCAGCATTTT.